This T cell receptor (beta chain) derives from a study of cytomegalovirus exposure and HLA in healthy donors. Whole-study results and caveats: A later analysis reportedly found fewer N-insertions in an Asian-associated ancestry cluster than the roughly 680-donor mean.

Donors in the study were healthy people who gave bone marrow. For this clone: Antigen unknown.

The study ran its PCR with 60 Vbeta and 13 Jbeta primers. Method: immunoSEQ multiplex PCR; TCRdb's copy keeps in-frame clones and lacks some. The sample lists about 170,000 clones, approximately 81% seen once, with roughly 0.75% in the top ten. The CDR3 contains 14 residues. Germline CDR1 and CDR2: MNHNY and SVGAGI (reference sequence). The V segment lost 7 bases and the J segment 6 bases; nucleotides outside the gene matches: 4. The material sequenced was PBMCs. The sequence came from a woman under 30 in good health and CMV-seronegative. The J gene is TRBJ2-2, the V gene TRBV6-6, with TRBD2 matching 11 bases. The CDR3 here is CASTPSGRPGELFF. CDR3 DNA sequence: TGTGCCAGCACGCCTAGCGGGAGGCCCGGGGAGCTGTTTTTT.